The rows below give T cell receptor beta chains drawn from one sample of a study of blood T cells in healthy people across ages. One entry per CDR3 protein, called by TCRdb with MiXCR from the 5' RACE reads. The table has roughly 730,000 distinct CDR3 sequences, more than 55% seen once. Specimen: blood. All receptors come from a man aged 40-49 years in good health. Both conserved end residues are trimmed from each CDR3. D genes are given only for firm matches.

cdr3_aa j_call d_call v_call
ASKDRGNEKLF TRBJ1-4 TRBD1 TRBV12-3/TRBV12-4
ASSQGLAGGLQETQY TRBJ2-5 TRBD2 TRBV6-6
ASSIAGLLDTQY TRBJ2-3 TRBD2 TRBV5-4
ASSSLGVATQY TRBJ2-5 - TRBV5-1
ASSFDGSSDTQY TRBJ2-3 - TRBV12-3/TRBV12-4
SVGQGAGETQY TRBJ2-5 TRBD1 TRBV29-1
ASSFLRQATQTDTQY TRBJ2-3 - TRBV5-5
ASSGLVAYEQY TRBJ2-7 - TRBV2
ASSLAGGERENIQY TRBJ2-4 - TRBV7-9
SARDPLAGGEQY TRBJ2-7 TRBD2 TRBV20-1
ATREVQLYTGELF TRBJ2-2 - TRBV7-9
ATSSRTGGNTEAF TRBJ1-1 TRBD1 TRBV15
ASSQGQGTHEQY TRBJ2-7 TRBD1 TRBV3-1
SVGGPGLIPVNEQF TRBJ2-1 - TRBV29-1
ASSLAFQGTNEQF TRBJ2-1 - TRBV7-2
SARDGRGRQETQY TRBJ2-5 TRBD1 TRBV20-1
ASSEMDTYETQY TRBJ2-5 - TRBV25-1
AGAGRVLTDTQY TRBJ2-3 - TRBV7-2
ASSVNGGVGETQY - - TRBV9
ASSYEVGNTGELF TRBJ2-2 - TRBV6-2/TRBV6-3
ASSSETGAVYGYT TRBJ1-2 TRBD1 TRBV5-1
ASTFSSRQKF TRBJ2-1 - TRBV28
ASSVPPGLAVQETQY TRBJ2-5 TRBD2 TRBV25-1
ASSERGGYQETQY - - TRBV10-2
ASSLAWGADTGELF TRBJ2-2 - TRBV7-2
SARGDYPYNEQF TRBJ2-1 - TRBV20-1
ASRQGTGGVNEKLF TRBJ1-4 TRBD1 TRBV11-2
ASSQERSDTQY TRBJ2-3 - TRBV4-1
ASGRERGLREQF TRBJ2-1 - TRBV27
ASRHYGPGSSYEQY TRBJ2-7 - TRBV28
ASSLDRPRSEF TRBJ2-1 - TRBV5-1
ASSLGGGSPLH TRBJ1-6 - TRBV7-9
ASSESIPQPSYEQY TRBJ2-7 - TRBV6-1
ASSLEQGNYNEQF TRBJ2-1 - TRBV7-9
ASSLQPSGGLLYEQY - TRBD2 TRBV7-2
ASSLVTGRLNEQF TRBJ2-1 - TRBV28
ATSRDSPEQY TRBJ2-7 - TRBV15
SVVLGRTYNEQF TRBJ2-1 - TRBV29-1
ASSPGQGITGYT TRBJ1-2 TRBD1 TRBV18
ASSFPRDRGVSYEQY - TRBD1 TRBV5-1
ASSEVGTGVAGYT TRBJ1-2 TRBD1 TRBV2
ASNREYSTDTQY TRBJ2-3 - TRBV5-1
AILPGTKYGYT TRBJ1-2 - TRBV28
ASSQDGGFRDTQY TRBJ2-3 - TRBV4-3
ASSVESGTVADTQY TRBJ2-3 TRBD2 TRBV9
ASRILAGPQETQY TRBJ2-5 TRBD2 TRBV2
ASSPGQGVGNQPQH TRBJ1-5 TRBD1 TRBV12-3/TRBV12-4